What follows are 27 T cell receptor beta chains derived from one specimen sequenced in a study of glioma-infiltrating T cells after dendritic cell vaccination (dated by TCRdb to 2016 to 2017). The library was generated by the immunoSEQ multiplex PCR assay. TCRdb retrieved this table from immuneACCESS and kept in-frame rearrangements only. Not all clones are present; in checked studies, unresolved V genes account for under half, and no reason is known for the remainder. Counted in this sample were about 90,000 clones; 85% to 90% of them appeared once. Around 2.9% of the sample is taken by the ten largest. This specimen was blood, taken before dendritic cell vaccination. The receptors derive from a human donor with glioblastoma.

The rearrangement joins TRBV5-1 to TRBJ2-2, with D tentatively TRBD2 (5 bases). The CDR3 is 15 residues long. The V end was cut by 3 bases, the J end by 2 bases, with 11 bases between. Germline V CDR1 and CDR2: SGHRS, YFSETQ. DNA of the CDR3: TGCGCCAGCAGCTACCGGACTTATAACACCGGGGAGCTGTTTTTT. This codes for CASSYRTYNTGELFF.

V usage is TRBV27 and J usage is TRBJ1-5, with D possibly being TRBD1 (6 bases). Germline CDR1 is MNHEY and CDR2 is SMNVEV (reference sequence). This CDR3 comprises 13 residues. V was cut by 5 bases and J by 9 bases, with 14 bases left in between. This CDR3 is CASSNQGPGPQHF. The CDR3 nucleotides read TGTGCCAGCAGTAACCAGGGGCCAGGGCCCCAGCATTTT.

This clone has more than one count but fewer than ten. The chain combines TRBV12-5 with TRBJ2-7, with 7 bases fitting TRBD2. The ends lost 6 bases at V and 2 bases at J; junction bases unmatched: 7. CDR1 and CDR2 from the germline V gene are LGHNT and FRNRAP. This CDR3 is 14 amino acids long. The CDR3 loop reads CASGTGGYAYEQYF. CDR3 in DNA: TGTGCTAGTGGCACGGGAGGCTACGCCTACGAGCAGTACTTC.

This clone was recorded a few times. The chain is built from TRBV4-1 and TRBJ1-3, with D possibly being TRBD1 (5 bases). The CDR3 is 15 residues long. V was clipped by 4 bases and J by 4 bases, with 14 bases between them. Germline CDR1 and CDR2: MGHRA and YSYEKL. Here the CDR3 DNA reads TGCGCCAGCAGCCTGGACGGAGGGGAAGGAAACACCATATATTTT. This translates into CASSLDGGEGNTIYF.

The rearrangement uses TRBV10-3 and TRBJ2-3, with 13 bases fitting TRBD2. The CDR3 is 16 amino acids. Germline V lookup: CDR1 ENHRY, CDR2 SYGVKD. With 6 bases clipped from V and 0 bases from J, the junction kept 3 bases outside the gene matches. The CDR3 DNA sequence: TGTGCCATCAGACTAGCGGGGGGGTATAGCACAGATACGCAGTATTTT. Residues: CAIRLAGGYSTDTQYF.

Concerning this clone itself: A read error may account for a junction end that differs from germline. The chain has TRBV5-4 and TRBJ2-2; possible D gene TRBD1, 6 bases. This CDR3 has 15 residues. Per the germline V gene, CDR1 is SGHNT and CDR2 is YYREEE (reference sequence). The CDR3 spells CASSFQGRNPGELFF. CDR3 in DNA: TGTGCCAGCAGCTTCCAGGGGCGGAACCCCGGGGAGCTGTTTTTT. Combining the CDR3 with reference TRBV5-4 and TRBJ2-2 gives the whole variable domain ETGVTQSPTHLIKTRGQQVTLRCSSQSGHNTVSWYQQALGQGPQFIFQYYREEENGRGNFPPRFSGLQFPNYSSELNVNALELDDSALYLCASSFQGRNPGELFFGEGSRLTVL.

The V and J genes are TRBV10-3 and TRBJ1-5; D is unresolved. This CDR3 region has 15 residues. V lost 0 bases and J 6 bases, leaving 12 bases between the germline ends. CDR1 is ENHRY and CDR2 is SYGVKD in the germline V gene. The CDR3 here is CAISESGPAGQPQHF. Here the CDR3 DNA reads TGTGCCATCAGTGAGTCGGGCCCAGCGGGTCAGCCCCAGCATTTT.

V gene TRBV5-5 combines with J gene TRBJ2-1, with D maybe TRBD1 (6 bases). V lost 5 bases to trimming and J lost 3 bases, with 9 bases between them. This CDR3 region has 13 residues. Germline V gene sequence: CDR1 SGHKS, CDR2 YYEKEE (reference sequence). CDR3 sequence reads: CASSRDIYNEQFF. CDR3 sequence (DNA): TGTGCCAGCAGTAGGGACATCTACAATGAGCAGTTCTTC. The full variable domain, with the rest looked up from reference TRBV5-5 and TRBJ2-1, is DAGVTQSPTHLIKTRGQQVTLRCSPISGHKSVSWYQQVLGQGPQFIFQYYEKEERGRGNFPDRFSARQFPNYSSELNVNALLLGDSALYLCASSRDIYNEQFFGPGTRLTVL.

This CDR3 reads CASSLLAGKETQYF. In nucleotides, the CDR3 is TGCGCCAGCAGTTTACTAGCGGGGAAAGAGACCCAGTACTTC. The chain couples TRBV5-1 to TRBJ2-5; TRBD2 aligns across 10 bases. CDR3 length: 14 residues. V dropped 5 bases and J dropped 3; count of bases not matched to a gene: 4. Looked up from germline, CDR1 is SGHRS and CDR2 is YFSETQ.

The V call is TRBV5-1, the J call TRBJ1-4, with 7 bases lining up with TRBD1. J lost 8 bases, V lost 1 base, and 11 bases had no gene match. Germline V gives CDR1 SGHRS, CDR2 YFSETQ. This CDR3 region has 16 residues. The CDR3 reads CASSLWQGGPQEKLFF. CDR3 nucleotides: TGCGCCAGCAGCTTGTGGCAGGGGGGCCCCCAAGAAAAACTGTTTTTT.

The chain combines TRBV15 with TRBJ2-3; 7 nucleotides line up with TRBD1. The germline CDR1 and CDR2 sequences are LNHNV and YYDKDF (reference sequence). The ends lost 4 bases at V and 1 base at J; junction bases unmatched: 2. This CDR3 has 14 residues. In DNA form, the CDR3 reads TGTGCCACCAGCAACAGGGGCTGCACAGATACGCAGTATTTT. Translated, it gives CATSNRGCTDTQYF.

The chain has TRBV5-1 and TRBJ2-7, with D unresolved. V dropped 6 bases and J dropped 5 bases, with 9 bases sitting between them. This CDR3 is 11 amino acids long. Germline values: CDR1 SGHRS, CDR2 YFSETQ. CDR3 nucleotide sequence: TGCGCCAGCAAGTCCCGCGACGAGCAGTACTTC. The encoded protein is CASKSRDEQYF.

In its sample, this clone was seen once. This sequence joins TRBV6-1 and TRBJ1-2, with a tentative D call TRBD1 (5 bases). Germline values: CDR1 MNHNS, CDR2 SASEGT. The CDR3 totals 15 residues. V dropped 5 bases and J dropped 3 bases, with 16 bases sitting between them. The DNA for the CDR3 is TGTGCCAGCAGTCCCCGGGGGAGAGCCCACTATGGCTACACCTTC. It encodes CASSPRGRAHYGYTF.

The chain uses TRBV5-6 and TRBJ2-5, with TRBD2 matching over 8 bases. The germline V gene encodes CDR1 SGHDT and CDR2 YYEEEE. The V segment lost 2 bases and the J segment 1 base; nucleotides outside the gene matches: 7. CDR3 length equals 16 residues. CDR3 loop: CASSFPAGDLQETQYF. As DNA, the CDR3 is TGTGCCAGCAGCTTCCCAGCGGGAGACCTCCAAGAGACCCAGTACTTC.

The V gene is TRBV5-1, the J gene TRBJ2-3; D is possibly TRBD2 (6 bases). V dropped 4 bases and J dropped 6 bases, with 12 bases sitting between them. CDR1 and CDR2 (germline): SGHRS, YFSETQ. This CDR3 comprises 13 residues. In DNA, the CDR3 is TGCGCCAGCAGCCCAGCCCGGGGGGATACGCAGTATTTT. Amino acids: CASSPARGDTQYF.

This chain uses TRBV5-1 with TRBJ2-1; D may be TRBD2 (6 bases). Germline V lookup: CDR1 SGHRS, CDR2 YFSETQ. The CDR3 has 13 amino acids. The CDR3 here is CDEQRAGAREQFF. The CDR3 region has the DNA TGCGACGAGCAGCGGGCCGGGGCACGGGAGCAGTTCTTC.

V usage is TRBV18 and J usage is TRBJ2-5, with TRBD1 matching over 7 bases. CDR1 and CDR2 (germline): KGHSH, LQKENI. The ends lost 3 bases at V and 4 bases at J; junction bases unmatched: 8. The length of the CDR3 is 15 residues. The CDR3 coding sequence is TGTGCCAGCTCACCTCTTCCGGGACAGTTAGAGACCCAGTACTTC. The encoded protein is CASSPLPGQLETQYF.

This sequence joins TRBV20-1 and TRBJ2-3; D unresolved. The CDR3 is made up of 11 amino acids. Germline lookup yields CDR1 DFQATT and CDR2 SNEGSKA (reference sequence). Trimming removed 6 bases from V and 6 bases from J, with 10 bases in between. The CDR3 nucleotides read TGCAGTGCCGAATCGGTTGATACGCAGTATTTT. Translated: CSAESVDTQYF.

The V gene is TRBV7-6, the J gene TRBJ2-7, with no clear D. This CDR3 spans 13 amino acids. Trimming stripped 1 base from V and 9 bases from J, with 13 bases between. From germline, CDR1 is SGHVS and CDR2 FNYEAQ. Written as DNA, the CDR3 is TGTGCCAGCAGCTTAGAACCCATCTCAGGGCAGTACTTC. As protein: CASSLEPISGQYF.

CDR3 loop: CSASYRAADTQYF. CDR3 in DNA: TGCAGCGCCTCCTACAGGGCGGCAGATACGCAGTATTTT. The chain carries TRBV29-1 and TRBJ2-3; weak D call: TRBD1 (6 bases). Trimming removed 7 bases at V and 4 bases at J, with 15 bases between. Germline V gene lookup returns CDR1 SQVTM and CDR2 ANQGSEA. CDR3 length: 13 residues.

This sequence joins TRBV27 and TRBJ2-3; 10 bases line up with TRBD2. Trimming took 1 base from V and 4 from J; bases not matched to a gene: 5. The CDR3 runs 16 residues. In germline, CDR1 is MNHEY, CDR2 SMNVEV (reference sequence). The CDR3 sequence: CASSLYLAGVSDTQYF. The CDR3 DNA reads TGTGCCAGCAGTTTATATCTAGCGGGAGTCTCAGATACGCAGTATTTT.

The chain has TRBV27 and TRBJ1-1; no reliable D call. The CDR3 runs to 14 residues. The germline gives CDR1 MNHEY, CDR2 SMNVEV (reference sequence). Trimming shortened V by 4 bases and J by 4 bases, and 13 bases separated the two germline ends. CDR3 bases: TGTGCCAGCAGTTCCATCCTAGTGGGCACTGAAGCTTTCTTT. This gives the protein CASSSILVGTEAFF.

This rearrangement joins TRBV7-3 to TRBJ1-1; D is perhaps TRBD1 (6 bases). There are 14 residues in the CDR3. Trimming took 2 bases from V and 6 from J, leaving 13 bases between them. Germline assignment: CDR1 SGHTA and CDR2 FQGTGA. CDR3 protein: CASSLGQGSPEAFF. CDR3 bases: TGTGCCAGCAGCTTAGGGCAGGGGAGCCCTGAAGCTTTCTTT.

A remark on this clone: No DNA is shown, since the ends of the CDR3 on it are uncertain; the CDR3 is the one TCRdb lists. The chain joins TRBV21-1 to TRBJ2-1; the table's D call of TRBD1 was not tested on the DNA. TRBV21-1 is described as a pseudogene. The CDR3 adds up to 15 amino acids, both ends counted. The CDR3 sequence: CASSKFGQGSNEQFF.

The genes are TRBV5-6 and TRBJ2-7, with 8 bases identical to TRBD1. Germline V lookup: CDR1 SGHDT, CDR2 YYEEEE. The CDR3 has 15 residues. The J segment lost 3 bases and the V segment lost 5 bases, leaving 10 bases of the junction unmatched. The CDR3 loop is CASSSGPGQGYEQYF. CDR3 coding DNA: TGTGCCAGCAGTTCGGGCCCAGGACAGGGCTACGAGCAGTACTTC.

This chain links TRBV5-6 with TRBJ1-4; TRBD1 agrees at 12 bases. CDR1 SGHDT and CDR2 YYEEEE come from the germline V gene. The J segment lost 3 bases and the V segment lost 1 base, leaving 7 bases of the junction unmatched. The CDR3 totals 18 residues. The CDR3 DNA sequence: TGTGCCAGCAGCTTGCACCGGGACAGGGGGCTTGCTAATGAAAAACTGTTTTTT. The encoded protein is CASSLHRDRGLANEKLFF.

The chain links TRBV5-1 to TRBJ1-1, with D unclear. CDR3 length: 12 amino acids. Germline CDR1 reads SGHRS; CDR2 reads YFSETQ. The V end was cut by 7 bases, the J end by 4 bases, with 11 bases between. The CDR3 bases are TGCGCCAGCGGAGATTTGGGCACTGAAGCTTTCTTT. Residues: CASGDLGTEAFF.